The entry that follows covers one TCR beta chain sequence. This CDR3 contains 11 residues. V lost 8 bases and J 5 bases, leaving 6 bases between the germline ends. The germline CDR1 and CDR2 sequences are SNHLY and FYNNEI. This specimen belongs to a study of OX40 agonist ivuxolimab in advanced cancers. Assay: immunoSEQ multiplex PCR; the TCRdb copy retains only in-frame clones and omits some. The sample has roughly 63,000 clones, about 88% seen once; the top ten hold roughly an eighth. Sample: CD4+ or CD8+ T cells sorted from blood, taken in a trial of the OX40 agonist ivuxolimab. This chain connects TRBV2 to TRBJ2-2; D call uncertain. This TCR was sampled from an adult with an advanced solid tumor such as melanoma, head and neck, liver or kidney cancer. The CDR3 DNA sequence: TGTGCCAGCTTGTGGACCGGGGAGCTGTTTTTT. Its protein is CASLWTGELFF.